The clone carrying this T cell receptor beta chain was counted ten times or more. Its antigen is not known. The record originates from a study of naive and memory T cell subsets. Whole-study findings and limits: Clonotypes are single alpha or beta chains, not paired receptors.

Trimming took off 3 bases at V and 1 base at J, with 11 bases between the two ends. CDR3 length: 15 amino acids. CDR1 is MNHEY and CDR2 is SMNVEV in the germline V gene (reference sequence). Cells stained for CD3, CD4, CD8, CD45RA and CD27 were sorted into four subsets. An equimolar mix of two oligonucleotides served as the beta constant-region primer for TRBC1 and TRBC2. Ligated cDNA was amplified by four rounds of PCR with nested alpha and beta constant-region primers and SP2. A 12-nucleotide UMI and the SP2 primer were added to the cDNA 3' end by oligonucleotide ligation. MiXCR, applied by TCRdb to the UMI-ligation and nested PCR reads, yields one record per CDR3 protein. The sample has some 22,000 distinct CDR3 sequences; 7% to 9% are singletons.

The sample consisted of central memory CD8+ T cells from blood. The chain combines TRBV27 with TRBJ2-3; D is ambiguous. The origin of this receptor is a human donor in good health. The CDR3 sequence: CASSFRVSGTDTQYF. The CDR3 DNA follows: TGTGCCAGCAGTTTCCGGGTTTCTGGCACAGATACGCAGTATTTT.